This T cell receptor (beta chain) emerged from a study of shared clonotypes between healthy human individuals. Clones were sequenced by immunoSEQ multiplex PCR, and TCRdb holds only the in-frame ones, with some missing. The sample includes a few million clones, around 92% of them seen just once. V dropped 0 bases and J dropped 6 bases, with 11 bases sitting between them. The CDR3 is 13 residues long. From germline, CDR1 is GTSNPN and CDR2 SVGIG (reference sequence). There are a few counts of this clone. The sequence was obtained from a man aged 18-30 years in good health. Some clones in this sample may be carry-over from other donors' samples. The rearrangement uses TRBV30 and TRBJ1-1, with D unresolved. Sequencing was done on a sample of naive CD4+ T cells from PBMCs. As to subset: CD45RA+ positively selected. CDR3 loop: CAWSVPWLPEAFF. DNA of the CDR3: TGTGCCTGGAGTGTACCTTGGCTGCCTGAAGCTTTCTTT.